This T cell receptor beta chain emerged from a study of blood T cell repertoires in COVID-19. CDR1 is SGHTA and CDR2 is FQGNSA in the germline V gene. The CDR3 is 15 amino acids. After removal of 4 bases from V and 3 bases from J, the junction contained 6 bases not matched to a gene. Only in-frame clones appear in the TCRdb table, and some are missing; sequencing was by immunoSEQ multiplex PCR. The sample gives more than 110,000 clones, approximately 80% of which show up once; about 6% is in the top ten. J is TRBJ2-7 and V is TRBV7-2, with 10 bases identical to TRBD1. The clonotype comes from a woman aged 45-59 years who had recovered from COVID-19. The sequencing input was PBMCs or T cells enriched from blood (not recorded which). CDR3 residues: CASSSAGTGDYEQYF. CDR3 bases: TGTGCCAGCAGCTCTGCCGGGACAGGGGACTACGAGCAGTACTTC.